The 23 T cell receptor beta chains in this list originate from one sample, sequenced in a study of blood T cell repertoires in COVID-19 (TCRdb year 2020). Library preparation employed the immunoSEQ multiplex PCR assay. TCRdb limited this immuneACCESS table to in-frame rearrangements with V and J called. A share of clones is missing; checked studies link under half to unresolved V genes, and the rest is unexplained. This sample comprises 90,000 to 150,000 clones, 87% of them detected only once. In total, the top ten clones hold more than 2% of the sample. The sample taken for sequencing was peripheral blood. Receptor source: a woman aged 45-60 years with acute or convalescent COVID-19.

V is TRBV12-3 or TRBV12-4 and J is TRBJ1-3; possible D gene TRBD1, 5 bases. The CDR3 runs to 13 residues. V lost 8 bases and J lost 3, with 11 bases in between. The CDR3 is CASGHKIGNTIYF. The CDR3 bases are TGTGCCAGCGGACACAAGATTGGAAACACCATATATTTT.

The gene calls are TRBV7-2 and TRBJ2-1; D is possibly TRBD2 (8 bases). This CDR3 region has 14 residues. In germline, CDR1 is SGHTA, CDR2 FQGNSA. Trimming took 3 bases from V and 10 from J, leaving 16 bases between them. The CDR3 sequence is CASSFSGLGGEQFF. In DNA form, the CDR3 reads TGTGCCAGCAGCTTCTCGGGACTAGGGGGCGAGCAGTTCTTC.

The V gene is TRBV3-1 (or the pseudogene TRBV3-2), the J gene TRBJ1-6; D is unclear. The CDR3 is 14 amino acids. Germline V gene data show CDR1 as LGHDT and CDR2 as YNNKEL (reference sequence). The V end lost 1 base, the J end lost 10 bases, and 11 bases lay between the germline ends. The CDR3 protein is CASSQATTWSPLHF. CDR3 coding DNA: TGTGCCAGCAGCCAAGCCACAACATGGTCACCCCTCCACTTT.

The J gene is TRBJ2-2, the V gene TRBV6-5, with 9 bases identical to TRBD2. Trimming removed 7 bases from V and 5 bases from J; junction bases left unmatched: 8. Germline CDR1 MNHEY, CDR2 SVGAGI. This CDR3 has 15 residues. Here the CDR3 DNA reads TGTGCCAGCACCATAGCGGGAGCGGGGACCGGGGAGCTGTTTTTT. Protein sequence: CASTIAGAGTGELFF.

The V call is TRBV29-1, the J call TRBJ2-4; TRBD2 aligns across 14 bases. The germline V gene encodes CDR1 SQVTM and CDR2 ANQGSEA. CDR3 length: 15 amino acids. J was trimmed by 10 bases and V by 0 bases; bases with no gene match: 5. The CDR3 bases are TGCAGCGTTGAAGATTGGACTAGCGGGAGGAGGATTCAGTACTTC. Amino acid sequence: CSVEDWTSGRRIQYF. Drawing the rest from reference TRBV29-1 and TRBJ2-4, the complete variable domain is SAVISQKPSRDICQRGTSLTIQCQVDSQVTMMFWYRQQPGQSLTLIATANQGSEATYESGFVIDKFPISRPNLTFSTLTVSNMSPEDSSIYLCSVEDWTSGRRIQYFGAGTRLSVL.

CDR3 DNA sequence: TGCGCCAGCAGTGATCTCGCCAGTGAGGATGGCTACACCTTC. Translated: CASSDLASEDGYTF. The gene calls are TRBV10-2 and TRBJ1-2; D is ambiguous. V was trimmed by 3 bases and J by 6 bases, leaving 14 bases between them. Germline V gene sequence: CDR1 WSHSY, CDR2 SAAADI. The CDR3 has 14 residues.

This sequence joins TRBV30 and TRBJ1-2; TRBD1 matches at 7 bases. The CDR3 covers 15 residues. Germline values: CDR1 GTSNPN, CDR2 SVGIG (reference sequence). Trimming at V came to 0 bases and at J to 7 bases, leaving 11 bases not matched to a gene. The CDR3, as DNA: TGTGCCTGGAGTGTACGGGGCAGGGGGTCGATTGGCTACACCTTC. As protein: CAWSVRGRGSIGYTF.

J is TRBJ1-1 and V is TRBV19, with a possible D match to TRBD1 (6 bases). The CDR3 runs to 13 residues. V was clipped by 4 bases and J by 6 bases, with 12 bases between them. Looked up from germline, CDR1 is LNHDA and CDR2 is SQIVND (reference sequence). Here the CDR3 reads CASSTSGAAEAFF. The DNA of the CDR3 is TGTGCCAGTAGTACTTCAGGGGCGGCTGAAGCTTTCTTT.

CDR3 sequence (DNA): TGTGCCAGCAGCCATGATACAGGGGGCGCGTTTGGCTACACCTTC. It specifies CASSHDTGGAFGYTF. The V gene is TRBV11-2, the J gene TRBJ1-2; the match to TRBD1 covers 9 bases. With V trimmed by 5 bases and J by 7 bases, 11 bases remained unmatched. The CDR3 extends over 15 amino acids. Germline CDR1 SGHAT, CDR2 FQNNGV. Drawing the rest from reference TRBV11-2 and TRBJ1-2, the complete variable domain is EAGVAQSPRYKIIEKRQSVAFWCNPISGHATLYWYQQILGQGPKLLIQFQNNGVVDDSQLPKDRFSAERLKGVDSTLKIQPAKLEDSAVYLCASSHDTGGAFGYTFGSGTRLTVV.

The chain carries TRBV29-1 and TRBJ1-2; no firm D call. V was pared by 5 bases and J by 2 bases, with 15 bases between. Germline CDR1 is SQVTM and CDR2 is ANQGSEA. This CDR3 comprises 14 residues. CDR3 in amino acids: CSVIPITMNYGYTF. CDR3 sequence (DNA): TGCAGCGTTATTCCCATTACAATGAACTATGGCTACACCTTC.

This clone was picked up a small number of times. The chain combines TRBV29-1 with TRBJ2-6; the D gene is possibly TRBD1 (5 bases). The CDR3 length is 17 residues. Germline-derived CDR1 and CDR2 are SQVTM and ANQGSEA. V lost 0 bases and J 0 bases, leaving 12 bases between the germline ends. The CDR3 sequence is CSVEDRYRSSGANVLTF. CDR3 DNA sequence: TGCAGCGTTGAAGATCGGTACAGGAGCTCTGGGGCCAACGTCCTGACTTTC.

This clone was detected a few times. The chain has TRBV7-9 and TRBJ2-1; 9 bases fit TRBD1. Germline lookup yields CDR1 SEHNR and CDR2 FQNEAQ (reference sequence). The CDR3 is made up of 16 amino acids. With V trimmed by 3 bases and J by 10 bases, 13 bases remained unmatched. CDR3 DNA sequence: TGTGCCAGCAGCTTCGACGGGGGACAGGGTAAAGGGGAGCAGTTCTTC. Its protein is CASSFDGGQGKGEQFF.

This clone was observed a few times. V is TRBV29-1 and J is TRBJ1-1; D might be TRBD1 (6 bases). The germline CDR1 and CDR2 sequences are SQVTM and ANQGSEA. The CDR3 loop spans 14 amino acids. V dropped 6 bases and J dropped 1 base, with 15 bases sitting between them. In nucleotides, the CDR3 is TGCAGCGTCCCCCGAGACAGGTCGAACACTGAAGCTTTCTTT. Protein: CSVPRDRSNTEAFF.

The gene calls are TRBV19 and TRBJ1-3; 7 bases are a match to TRBD1. The CDR3 runs to 14 residues. V shed 6 bases, J shed 2 bases, and the junction held 4 bases outside the gene matches. Germline V gene sequence: CDR1 LNHDA, CDR2 SQIVND (reference sequence). The CDR3 loop is CASRNTGAGNTIYF. CDR3 bases: TGTGCCAGTAGAAACACAGGGGCTGGAAACACCATATATTTT.

This chain connects TRBV6-5 to TRBJ1-1; no reliable D call. CDR3 size: 14 residues. The germline V gene has CDR1 MNHEY and CDR2 SVGAGI. Trimming stripped 2 bases from V and 3 bases from J, with 10 bases between. The CDR3 nucleotides are TGTGCCAGCAGTTACCAGCTGGGCGACACTGAAGCTTTCTTT. Residues: CASSYQLGDTEAFF.

The gene calls are TRBV3-1 (or the pseudogene TRBV3-2) and TRBJ2-3, with TRBD2 matching 7 bases. With V trimmed by 4 bases and J by 2 bases, 6 bases remained unmatched. The CDR3 runs 15 residues. CDR1 and CDR2 (germline): LGHDT, YNNKEL (reference sequence). Here the CDR3 reads CASSLLGTITDTQYF. The DNA of the CDR3 is TGTGCCAGCAGCCTCCTCGGGACTATCACAGATACGCAGTATTTT.

This clone occurred once. The J gene is TRBJ1-2, the V gene TRBV5-1; TRBD1 aligns across 7 bases. The CDR3 consists of 15 residues. The germline CDR1 and CDR2 sequences are SGHRS and YFSETQ. V dropped 3 bases and J dropped 4; count of bases not matched to a gene: 9. Here the CDR3 reads CASSSGQVEGYGYTF. Here the CDR3 DNA reads TGCGCCAGCAGCTCAGGACAGGTCGAGGGCTATGGCTACACCTTC.

This clone was counted a single time. The chain links TRBV4-1 to TRBJ1-2; D is uncertain. In germline, CDR1 is MGHRA, CDR2 YSYEKL. With 0 bases removed from V and 0 bases from J, the gap between germline ends came to 8 bases. The CDR3 runs 15 residues. CDR3 sequence: CASSQDDISNYGYTF. DNA for the CDR3: TGCGCCAGCAGCCAAGATGACATCTCTAACTATGGCTACACCTTC.

This sequence joins TRBV10-2 and TRBJ1-2; 7 bases line up with TRBD1. Germline CDR1 is WSHSY and CDR2 is SAAADI. V dropped 3 bases and J dropped 0; count of bases not matched to a gene: 7. The CDR3 has 16 amino acids. The CDR3 nucleotides are TGCGCCAGCAGTGACCTGGGACAGAAAACTAACTATGGCTACACCTTC. This gives the protein CASSDLGQKTNYGYTF.

The V and J genes are TRBV7-9 and TRBJ2-1; 12 bases fit TRBD2. V lost 6 bases and J lost 9; bases outside the gene matches: 9. The CDR3 is made up of 15 amino acids. Germline loops: CDR1 SEHNR, CDR2 FQNEAQ (reference sequence). CDR3 residues: CASRPGLAGRSEQFF. The CDR3 DNA sequence: TGTGCCAGCAGACCTGGACTAGCGGGACGAAGTGAGCAGTTCTTC.

This clone was counted a single time. The chain combines TRBV12-5 with TRBJ2-7, with 9 nucleotides matching TRBD2. The CDR3 covers 15 residues. The germline V gene has CDR1 LGHNT and CDR2 FRNRAP. The trim removed 0 bases at V and 7 bases at J, leaving 7 bases unmatched. The CDR3 reads CASGLVGTSSGEQYF. The CDR3 nucleotides read TGTGCTAGTGGTTTGGTGGGGACTAGCTCGGGGGAGCAGTACTTC.

The chain couples TRBV9 to TRBJ1-5, with D uncertain. Germline V gives CDR1 SGDLS, CDR2 YYNGEE. The CDR3 spans 15 residues. The germline V and J ends were trimmed by 0 bases and 5 bases, with 12 bases remaining between them. The CDR3 nucleotides read TGTGCCAGCAGCGTAGAACCGGGGAGGGATCAGCCCCAGCATTTT. Translated: CASSVEPGRDQPQHF.

This CDR3 is CAISESLTGYGNNEQFF. In DNA form, the CDR3 reads TGTGCCATCAGTGAGTCCTTGACAGGCTATGGGAACAATGAGCAGTTCTTC. V is TRBV10-3 and J is TRBJ2-1; maybe TRBD1 (6 bases). The V gene lost 0 bases and the J gene lost 5 bases, with 17 bases spanning the gap. Per germline, CDR1 ENHRY and CDR2 SYGVKD. CDR3 length: 17 amino acids.